A selection of T cell receptor beta chains follows, all from one sample in a study of OX40 agonist ivuxolimab in advanced cancers. Sequencing was performed with immunoSEQ multiplex PCR; in TCRdb, only in-frame clones are kept and a portion is missing. The table includes almost 90,000 clones, approximately 91% detected once. The material sequenced was CD4+ or CD8+ T cells sorted from blood, taken in a trial of the OX40 agonist ivuxolimab. These receptor sequences come from an adult with an advanced solid tumor such as melanoma, head and neck, liver or kidney cancer. The CDR3 runs from the conserved cysteine through the conserved F or W.

>TRBJ2-3|TRBV7-9
CASSLAGTGIDTQYF
>TRBJ2-2|TRBV11-2
CASSSIRDSDDTGELFF
>TRBJ2-7|TRBV18
CASSPRNPDYGQYF
>TRBJ2-5|TRBV18
CASSNSLEETQYF
>TRBJ2-1|TRBV7-2
CASSLASAWNEQFF
>TRBJ2-5|TRBV18
CASSPQGTLYQETQYF
>TRBJ1-5|TRBV4-1
CASSQGTGGSQPQHF
>TRBJ2-1|TRBV5-1
CASSLSDKPSYNEQFF
>TRBJ2-1|TRBV11-2
CASSSLAGGPYQFF
>TRBJ2-7|TRBV11-2
CASSFTQGVDNEQYF
>TRBJ2-3|TRBV6-1
CASRGLPGTDTQYF
>TRBJ2-1|TRBV6-1
CASKTESYNEQFF
>TRBJ2-3|TRBV6-5
CASSYSGATSTDTQYF
>TRBJ2-5|TRBV11-3
CASSSSGGGQTQYF
>TRBJ2-7|TRBV5-1
CASSPTGTSASYEQYF
>TRBJ2-7|TRBV5-4
CASSRDGSSYEQYF
>TRBJ2-1|TRBV7-2
CASSSSGGASYNEQFF